The following is a T cell receptor (beta chain) sequence with its context. Its antigen is not identified. This record belongs to a study of T cell repertoires in cytomegalovirus infection. Study as a whole: Recently described HLA-C-restricted plus well-studied HLA-B-restricted CMV epitopes were used. From public TCR beta signatures came an indication of both CMV infection and matching HLA type. Study-wide findings and caveats: Accumulated public TCR beta family frequency recognized individuals carrying CMV together with the relevant HLA. Across the ex vivo response, the dominant clonotypes were HLA-C-restricted CMV-specific TCR beta clonotypes.

MiXCR was run by TCRdb on the reads, yielding one entry per CDR3 protein. The sample contains about 920,000 distinct CDR3 sequences, about 33% of which appear only once. J lost 5 bases, V lost 5 bases, and 14 bases had no gene match. From germline, CDR1 is SGHAT and CDR2 FQNNGV. The CDR3 sequence is 17 residues long. Material: cultured CD8+ T cells from PBMCs, obtained from culture after CMV antigen stimulation. The chain employs TRBV11-2 and TRBJ2-5, with 10 bases that match TRBD1. The source is a human donor in good health (CMV status not recorded). Some clones in this sample may be carry-over from other donors' samples. The CDR3: CASSPRVGDRGRETQYF. The CDR3 region has the DNA TGTGCCAGCAGCCCTAGGGTTGGGGACAGGGGAAGGGAGACCCAGTACTTC.